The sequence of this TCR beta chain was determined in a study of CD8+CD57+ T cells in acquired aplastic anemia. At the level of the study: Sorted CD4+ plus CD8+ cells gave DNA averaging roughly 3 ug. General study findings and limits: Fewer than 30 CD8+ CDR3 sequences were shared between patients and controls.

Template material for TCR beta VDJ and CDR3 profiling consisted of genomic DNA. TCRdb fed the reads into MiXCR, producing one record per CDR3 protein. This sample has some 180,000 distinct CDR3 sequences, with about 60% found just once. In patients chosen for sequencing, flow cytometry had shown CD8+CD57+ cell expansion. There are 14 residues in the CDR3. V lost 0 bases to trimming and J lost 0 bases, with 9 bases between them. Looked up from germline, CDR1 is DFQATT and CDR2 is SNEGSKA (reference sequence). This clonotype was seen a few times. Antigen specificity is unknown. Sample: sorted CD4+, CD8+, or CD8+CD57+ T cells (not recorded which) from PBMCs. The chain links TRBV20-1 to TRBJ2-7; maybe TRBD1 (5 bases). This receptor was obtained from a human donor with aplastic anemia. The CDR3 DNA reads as TGCAGTGCTAGAGATGACAGTAGCTCCTACGAGCAGTACTTC. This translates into CSARDDSSSYEQYF.